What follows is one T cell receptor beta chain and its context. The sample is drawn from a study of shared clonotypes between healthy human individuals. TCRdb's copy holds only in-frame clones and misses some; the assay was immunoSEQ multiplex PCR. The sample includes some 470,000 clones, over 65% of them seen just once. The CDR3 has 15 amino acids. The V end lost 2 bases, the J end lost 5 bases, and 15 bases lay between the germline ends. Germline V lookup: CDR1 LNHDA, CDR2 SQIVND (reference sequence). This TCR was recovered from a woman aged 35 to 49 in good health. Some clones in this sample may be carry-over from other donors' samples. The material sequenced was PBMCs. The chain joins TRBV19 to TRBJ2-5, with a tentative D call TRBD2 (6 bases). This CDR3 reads CASSITGTGLETQYF. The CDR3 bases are TGTGCCAGTAGTATAACTGGGACGGGACTGGAGACCCAGTACTTC. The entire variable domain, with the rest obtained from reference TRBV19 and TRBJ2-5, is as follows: DGGITQSPKYLFRKEGQNVTLSCEQNLNHDAMYWYRQDPGQGLRLIYYSQIVNDFQKGDIAEGYSVSREKKESFPLTVTSAQKNPTAFYLCASSITGTGLETQYFGPGTRLLVL.